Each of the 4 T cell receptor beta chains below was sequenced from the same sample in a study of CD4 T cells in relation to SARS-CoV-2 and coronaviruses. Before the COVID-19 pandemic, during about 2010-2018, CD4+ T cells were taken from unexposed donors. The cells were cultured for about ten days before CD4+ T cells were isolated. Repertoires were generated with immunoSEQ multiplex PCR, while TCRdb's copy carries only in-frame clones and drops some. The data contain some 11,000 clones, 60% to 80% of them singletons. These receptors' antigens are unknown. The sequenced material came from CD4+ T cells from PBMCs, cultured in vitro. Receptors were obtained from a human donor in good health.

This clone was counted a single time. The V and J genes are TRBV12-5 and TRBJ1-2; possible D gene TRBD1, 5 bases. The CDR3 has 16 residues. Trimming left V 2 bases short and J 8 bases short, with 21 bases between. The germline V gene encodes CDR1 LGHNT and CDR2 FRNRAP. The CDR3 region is CASGLPPPRGGGGYTF. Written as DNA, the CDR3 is TGTGCTAGTGGTTTGCCCCCACCGAGGGGCGGCGGGGGCTACACCTTC. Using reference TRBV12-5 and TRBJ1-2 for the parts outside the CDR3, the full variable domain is DARVTQTPRHKVTEMGQEVTMRCQPILGHNTVFWYRQTMMQGLELLAYFRNRAPLDDSGMPKDRFSAEMPDATLATLKIQPSEPRDSAVYFCASGLPPPRGGGGYTFGSGTRLTVV.

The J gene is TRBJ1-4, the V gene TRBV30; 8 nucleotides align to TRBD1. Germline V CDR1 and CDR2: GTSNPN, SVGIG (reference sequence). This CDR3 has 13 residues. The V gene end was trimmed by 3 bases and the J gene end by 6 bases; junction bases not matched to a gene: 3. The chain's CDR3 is CAWSLDRDEKLFF. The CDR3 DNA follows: TGTGCCTGGAGCTTGGACAGGGATGAAAAACTGTTTTTT.

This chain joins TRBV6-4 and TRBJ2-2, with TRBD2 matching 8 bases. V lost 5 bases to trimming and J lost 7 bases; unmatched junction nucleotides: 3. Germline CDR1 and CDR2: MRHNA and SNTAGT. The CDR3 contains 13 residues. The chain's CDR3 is CASSSGRSGELFF. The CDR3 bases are TGTGCCAGCAGTAGCGGGAGAAGCGGGGAGCTGTTTTTT.

CDR3 region: CASSQDTQITYEQYF. In DNA form, the CDR3 reads TGTGCCAGCAGCCAAGATACACAGATTACCTACGAGCAGTACTTC. This chain joins TRBV3-1 (or the pseudogene TRBV3-2) and TRBJ2-7; D unresolved. With 0 bases removed from V and 2 bases from J, the gap between germline ends came to 11 bases. Germline CDR1 and CDR2: LGHDT and YNNKEL (reference sequence). The CDR3 is made up of 15 amino acids.